This TCR beta chain was identified in a study of shared clonotypes between healthy human individuals. About the study: The study used three CD4 naive, three CD4 memory, two CD8 naive and one CD8 memory plate per donor.

TCRdb's table, derived via immunoSEQ multiplex PCR, lists solely in-frame clones and lacks some. The sample lists over 2 million clones, about 95% occurring once. CDR3 length: 14 residues. CDR1 is MGHDK and CDR2 is SYGVNS in the germline V gene. V dropped 3 bases and J dropped 2 bases, with 11 bases sitting between them. It was CD45RO-negative cells, positively selected for CCR7, that made up naive CD8 cells, with terminally differentiated effector memory CD45RA+ cells excluded. Each sample came from a Caucasian adult donor living in Nashville, Tennessee. This clonotype was obtained from a man aged 18 to 29 in good health. The sample was naive CD8+ T cells sorted from blood. The rearrangement links TRBV25-1 to TRBJ2-7, with D possibly TRBD2 on 6 matching bases. As DNA, the CDR3 is TGTGCCAGCAGTGATTCCGGGGGACCCTACGAGCAGTACTTC. Translating gives CASSDSGGPYEQYF.